This TCR beta chain was identified in a study of T cells in Graves' hyperthyroidism and ophthalmopathy. General study points: Model-based prediction identified ophthalmopathy a median roughly 6.1 months prior to its onset. Ophthalmopathy was separated from stable hyperthyroidism by a 13 V-J model.

Regarding this clonotype: What it recognizes is unknown.

With V trimmed by 5 bases and J by 7 bases, 10 bases remained unmatched. CDR1 is SGHAT, CDR2 FQNNGV, per germline. The CDR3 extends over 15 amino acids. The source material, RNA transcripts, was used to amplify TCR beta CDR3 regions. The HTBI primer set was used in a first-round RT-PCR of the TCR CDR3. TCRdb re-called the multiplex PCR reads with MiXCR, one entry per CDR3 protein. The sample includes under 700,000 distinct CDR3 sequences, approximately 44% of them seen just once. Recently diagnosed hyperthyroidism of less than 2 months' duration affected patients aged 18 to 65. This TCR derives from a woman younger than 30 with Graves' hyperthyroidism. The gene calls are TRBV11-2 and TRBJ2-7, with 11 bases identical to TRBD2. Material: peripheral blood or thyroid tissue (not recorded which). The CDR3 DNA sequence: TGTGCCAGCAGCCACCCCTCTAGCGGGAGGAGAGAGCAGTACTTC. Its protein is CASSHPSSGRREQYF.